These 18 T cell receptor beta chains were sequenced from one sample in a study of neurological immune-mediated disorders. TCRdb re-analysed the 5' RACE reads in MiXCR, keeping a single row per CDR3 protein. The profile shows tens of thousands of distinct CDR3 sequences, 10% of them singletons. The sample taken for sequencing was PBMCs. Receptors were obtained from a man aged 70 or older with HTLV-1-associated myelopathy (HAM/TSP).

This chain links TRBV12-3 or TRBV12-4 with TRBJ1-1; D unclear. V was clipped by 10 bases and J by 3 bases, with 18 bases between them. This CDR3 contains 14 residues. CDR3 residues: CANSLWGWDTEAFF. DNA of the CDR3: TGTGCCAATAGTTTGTGGGGTTGGGACACTGAAGCTTTCTTT.

This clonotype was seen ten or more times. The chain has TRBV4-1 and TRBJ2-7; 8 nucleotides line up with TRBD1. Trimming at V came to 4 bases and at J to 3 bases, leaving 5 bases not matched to a gene. The CDR3 loop spans 14 amino acids. Germline assignment: CDR1 MGHRA and CDR2 YSYEKL. The CDR3 DNA reads TGCGCCAGCAGCCCGACAGGGGCGAACTACGAGCAGTACTTC. Translation gives CASSPTGANYEQYF.

This clonotype was detected only a few times. This sequence joins TRBV5-1 and TRBJ2-2, with 12 nucleotides matching TRBD2. The V gene's germline CDR1 is SGHRS and CDR2 YFSETQ. The CDR3 extends over 14 amino acids. Germline trimming cut 5 bases from V and 7 bases from J; bases unmatched to any gene: 3. The CDR3 region is CASRVTSGSGELFF. CDR3 DNA sequence: TGCGCCAGCAGAGTGACTAGCGGGAGCGGGGAGCTGTTTTTT.

Of note for this clonotype: Since the CDR3 does not end with the conserved phenylalanine or tryptophan, this likely comes from a read error. The rearrangement links TRBV20-1 to TRBJ2-7; D is tentatively TRBD1 or TRBD2 (5 bases each). The CDR3 runs to 13 residues. Between the trimmed V and J ends, which lost 7 bases and 0 bases, there was a span of 13 bases. CDR1 is DFQATT and CDR2 is SNEGSKA in the germline V gene (reference sequence). CDR3 DNA sequence: TGCAGTGATGGGAGACAGAACTCCTACGAGCAGTACATC. This sequence encodes CSDGRQNSYEQYI.

This clonotype showed up many times. The V gene is TRBV28, the J gene TRBJ1-2, with D perhaps TRBD1 (5 bases). CDR3 size: 18 residues. Trimming removed 3 bases from V and 4 bases from J, with 24 bases in between. Germline V lookup: CDR1 MDHEN, CDR2 SYDVKM. The CDR3 spells CASSLGLPGSPRIYGYTF. The DNA for the CDR3 is TGTGCCAGCAGTTTGGGTCTTCCAGGGTCCCCAAGAATCTATGGCTACACCTTC.

This clonotype was counted at least ten times. V gene TRBV20-1 combines with J gene TRBJ2-1, with D perhaps assigned TRBD1 or TRBD2 (6 bases each). Germline V gives CDR1 DFQATT, CDR2 SNEGSKA (reference sequence). The CDR3 covers 16 residues. Trimming removed 5 bases from V and 10 bases from J, with 27 bases in between. CDR3 sequence reads: CSAETQRGRSLREQFF. CDR3 in DNA: TGCAGTGCTGAGACCCAGAGGGGGAGGTCGCTTAGAGAGCAGTTCTTC.

The table lists this clonotype with many counts. One junction end disagrees with the germline gene, perhaps due to a read error. V gene TRBV12-3 or TRBV12-4 combines with J gene TRBJ2-7, with D perhaps TRBD1 or TRBD2 (5 bases each). The CDR3 contains 14 residues. In nucleotides, the CDR3 is TGTGCCAGCAGGGGGACGTATGACTCCTACGAGCAGCACTTC. Translated, it gives CASRGTYDSYEQHF.

This clonotype was seen repeatedly, ten times or more. The chain is built from TRBV20-1 and TRBJ1-1; D is unclear. The CDR3 spans 11 residues. The V gene's germline CDR1 is DFQATT and CDR2 SNEGSKA (reference sequence). V lost 5 bases and J 4 bases, leaving 8 bases between the germline ends. CDR3 in amino acids: CSAWRITEAFF. CDR3 coding DNA: TGCAGTGCTTGGAGAATCACTGAAGCTTTCTTT.

This clonotype showed up just a few times. The chain joins TRBV20-1 to TRBJ2-7, with D unresolved. With 6 bases removed from V and 0 bases from J, the gap between germline ends came to 21 bases. Germline V gene lookup returns CDR1 DFQATT and CDR2 SNEGSKA (reference sequence). The CDR3 runs to 16 residues. In DNA form, the CDR3 reads TGCAGTGCGCAGGACCGGACCTCTAGGAGCTCCTACGAGCAGTACTTC. This encodes CSAQDRTSRSSYEQYF.

This clonotype appeared many times. The chain recombines TRBV7-9 with TRBJ1-5, with TRBD1 matching over 7 bases. CDR1 is SEHNR and CDR2 is FQNEAQ in the germline V gene (reference sequence). The CDR3 is 15 residues long. V was pared by 5 bases and J by 6 bases, with 10 bases of the junction left unmatched. The CDR3 spells CASSAQAGGGQPQHF. CDR3 coding DNA: TGTGCCAGCAGCGCCCAGGCAGGGGGAGGTCAGCCCCAGCATTTT.

With regard to this clonotype: The junction shows a germline mismatch at one end, possibly a read error. This rearrangement joins TRBV20-1 to TRBJ2-3; D is possibly TRBD2 (5 bases). This CDR3 has 11 amino acids. CDR1 is DFQATT, CDR2 SNEGSKA, per germline (reference sequence). The CDR3 region is CSATKGDTHYF. The CDR3 DNA sequence: TGCAGTGCCACAAAGGGAGATACGCATTATTTT.

This clonotype was detected many times. This rearrangement joins TRBV12-3 or TRBV12-4 to TRBJ2-1; a weak D match, TRBD2 (5 bases). V was trimmed by 3 bases and J by 5 bases, leaving 14 bases between them. This CDR3 contains 15 residues. This CDR3 reads CASSFASAGNNEQFF. The CDR3 DNA is TGTGCCAGCAGTTTTGCAAGCGCCGGGAACAATGAGCAGTTCTTC.

This clonotype showed up many times. The chain carries TRBV6-6 and TRBJ2-7, with 8 nucleotides matching TRBD1. Trimming cost V 2 bases and J 5 bases; bases outside gene matches: 14. CDR1 is MNHNY and CDR2 is SVGAGI in the germline V gene (reference sequence). CDR3 length equals 17 residues. This chain's CDR3 is CASSYTLGTGPENEQYF. As DNA, the CDR3 is TGTGCCAGCAGTTACACCCTGGGGACAGGCCCTGAGAACGAGCAGTACTTC.

This clonotype was observed many times. This rearrangement joins TRBV12-3 or TRBV12-4 to TRBJ2-7, with D possibly matching TRBD1 (7 bases). With 5 bases removed from V and 3 bases from J, the gap between germline ends came to 23 bases. The CDR3 contains 17 residues. CDR3 nucleotides: TGTGCCAGCAGTACTAGAGGGAGGACAGGCTCACTCTACGAGCAGTACTTC. Translating it yields CASSTRGRTGSLYEQYF.

This clonotype occurred many times. The chain uses TRBV3-1 and TRBJ1-2; D possibly corresponds to TRBD1 (6 bases). V lost 4 bases and J 4 bases, leaving 10 bases between the germline ends. The germline CDR1 and CDR2 sequences are LGHDT and YNNKEL (reference sequence). The CDR3 sequence is 13 residues long. For the CDR3, the DNA is TGTGCCAGCAGCCTGGGGGGCTCCTATGGCTACACCTTC. Its protein product is CASSLGGSYGYTF.

This clonotype was found many times. V usage is TRBV7-2 and J usage is TRBJ2-1; 13 bases match TRBD2. The CDR3 is 19 amino acids. After removal of 5 bases from V and 15 bases from J, the junction contained 25 bases not matched to a gene. Germline V gene data show CDR1 as SGHTA and CDR2 as FQGNSA. CDR3 amino acids: CASSNEVWSSGGLAGILFF. The CDR3, as DNA: TGTGCCAGCAGCAACGAGGTGTGGTCTTCGGGGGGACTAGCGGGGATCTTGTTCTTC.

This clonotype has at least ten counts. V is TRBV7-2 and J is TRBJ1-1; 7 bases fit TRBD1. J was trimmed by 8 bases and V by 5 bases; bases with no gene match: 11. CDR1 SGHTA and CDR2 FQGNSA come from the germline V gene. The CDR3 has 14 residues. The CDR3 reads CASSRTDRAQEAFF. CDR3 coding DNA: TGTGCCAGCAGCCGGACCGACAGGGCACAGGAAGCTTTCTTT.

This clonotype has ten or more counts. The rearrangement joins TRBV12-3 or TRBV12-4 to TRBJ1-4; possibly TRBD1 for D (5 bases). V lost 11 bases and J lost 5, with 12 bases in between. This CDR3 is built from 12 residues. CDR3 nucleotides: TGTGCCGTCCAAAAGGGGAATGAAAAACTGTTTTTT. Amino acids: CAVQKGNEKLFF.